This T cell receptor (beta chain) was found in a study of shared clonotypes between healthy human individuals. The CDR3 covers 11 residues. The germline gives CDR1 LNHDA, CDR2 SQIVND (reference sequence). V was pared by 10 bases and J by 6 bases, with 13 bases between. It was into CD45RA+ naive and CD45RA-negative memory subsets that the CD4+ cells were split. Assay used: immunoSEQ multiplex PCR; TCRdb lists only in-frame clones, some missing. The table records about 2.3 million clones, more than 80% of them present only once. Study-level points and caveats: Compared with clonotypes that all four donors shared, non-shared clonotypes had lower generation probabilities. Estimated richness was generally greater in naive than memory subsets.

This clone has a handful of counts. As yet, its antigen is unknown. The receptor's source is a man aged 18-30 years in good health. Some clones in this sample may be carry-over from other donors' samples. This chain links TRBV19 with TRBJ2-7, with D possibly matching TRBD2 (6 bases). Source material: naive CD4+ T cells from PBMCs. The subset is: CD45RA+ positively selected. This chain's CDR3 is CAKPGVGEQYF. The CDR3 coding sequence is TGTGCCAAGCCGGGAGTCGGCGAGCAGTACTTC.